These T cell receptor beta chains were read from a single sample in a study of Ad26.COV2.S vaccination and SARS-CoV-2 variants. Measured with immunoSEQ multiplex PCR; TCRdb has only the in-frame clones, and not every one. The sample carries over 400,000 clones, about nine tenths recorded once. The sequencing used peripheral blood, collected in a trial of Ad26.COV2.S vaccine versus placebo. Receptors were obtained from a person aged 18 to 59 who received the Ad26.COV2.S COVID-19 vaccine or a placebo. CDR3s include the opening cysteine and the closing phenylalanine or tryptophan. The D gene is left open where the match is weak. Clone size is not always given. Where it is, it says once, few, many or a class for expanded clones.

abundance: -; j_gene: TRBJ2-1; v_gene: TRBV3-1/TRBV3-2; d_gene: -; CDR3nt: TGTGCCAGCAGCCCCTGGGGGCGGGGTAGGAATGAGCAGTTCTTC; CDR3aa: CASSPWGRGRNEQFF
abundance: -; j_gene: TRBJ2-1; v_gene: TRBV9; d_gene: TRBD1; CDR3nt: TGTGCCAGCAGCGCCTTATTGACAGGGTTTCAGCAGTTCTTC; CDR3aa: CASSALLTGFQQFF
abundance: -; j_gene: TRBJ2-1; v_gene: TRBV28; d_gene: -; CDR3nt: TGTGCCAGCGGGCAAGTCATTCGGACGCATTACAATGAGCAGTTCTTC; CDR3aa: CASGQVIRTHYNEQFF
abundance: -; j_gene: TRBJ1-1; v_gene: TRBV9; d_gene: -; CDR3nt: TGTGCCAGCAGCGCCCCGAACGGGCTAGCTTTCTTT; CDR3aa: CASSAPNGLAFF
abundance: -; j_gene: TRBJ1-4; v_gene: TRBV5-1; d_gene: TRBD1; CDR3nt: TGCGCCAGCAGCTTTGGACAGGAAATTGCAAAACTGTTTTTT; CDR3aa: CASSFGQEIAKLFF
abundance: -; j_gene: TRBJ2-5; v_gene: TRBV4-3; d_gene: -; CDR3nt: TGCGCCAGCAGCCAAGAGGTGCTGGGGGAGACCCAGTACTTC; CDR3aa: CASSQEVLGETQYF
abundance: -; j_gene: TRBJ1-2; v_gene: TRBV18; d_gene: TRBD1; CDR3nt: TGTGCCAGCTCACCAAGTTGGGACAGCAACTATGGCTACACCTTC; CDR3aa: CASSPSWDSNYGYTF
abundance: -; j_gene: TRBJ1-1; v_gene: TRBV28; d_gene: -; CDR3nt: TGTGCCAGCAGTTTAACCCTCACGGGCCTCTCGAACACTGAAGCTTTCTTT; CDR3aa: CASSLTLTGLSNTEAFF
abundance: -; j_gene: TRBJ2-2; v_gene: TRBV14; d_gene: -; CDR3nt: TGTGCCAGCAGCCTCCCGCCCACCGGGGAGCTGTTTTTT; CDR3aa: CASSLPPTGELFF
abundance: -; j_gene: TRBJ1-6; v_gene: TRBV30; d_gene: -; CDR3nt: TGTGCCTGGACCGGGGGTCGAAATTCACCCCTCCACTTT; CDR3aa: CAWTGGRNSPLHF
abundance: -; j_gene: TRBJ2-7; v_gene: TRBV28; d_gene: TRBD1; CDR3nt: TGTGCCAGCACTCCAACGGGACAGGGGGCGCTGAATCCCTACGAGCAGTACTTC; CDR3aa: CASTPTGQGALNPYEQYF
abundance: -; j_gene: TRBJ1-1; v_gene: TRBV6-5; d_gene: -; CDR3nt: TGTGCCAGCAGTTACTCGAGGTGGGGGGACACTGAAGCTTTCTTT; CDR3aa: CASSYSRWGDTEAFF
abundance: -; j_gene: TRBJ2-1; v_gene: TRBV6-5; d_gene: -; CDR3nt: TGTGCCAGCAGTTACCGGGGCCTCTCCTACAATGAGCAGTTCTTC; CDR3aa: CASSYRGLSYNEQFF
abundance: -; j_gene: TRBJ1-2; v_gene: TRBV7-8; d_gene: -; CDR3nt: TGTGCCAGCAGCTTTTCGTCGGGATATGGCTACACCTTC; CDR3aa: CASSFSSGYGYTF
abundance: -; j_gene: TRBJ2-6; v_gene: TRBV3-1/TRBV3-2; d_gene: -; CDR3nt: TGTGCCAGCAGCCGCCGCCAGGGAAGTGGGGCCAACGTCCTGACTTTC; CDR3aa: CASSRRQGSGANVLTF
abundance: -; j_gene: TRBJ1-6; v_gene: TRBV28; d_gene: TRBD1; CDR3nt: TGTGCCAGCAGACTTAAACAGGGGGCTTATTCACCCCTCCACTTT; CDR3aa: CASRLKQGAYSPLHF
abundance: -; j_gene: TRBJ1-1; v_gene: TRBV19; d_gene: -; CDR3nt: TGTGCCAGTAGTATCCCCCGGAACACTGAAGCTTTCTTT; CDR3aa: CASSIPRNTEAFF
abundance: -; j_gene: TRBJ2-3; v_gene: TRBV3-1/TRBV3-2; d_gene: -; CDR3nt: TGTGCCAGCAGCCAAGTTTGGGCGGCCACAGATACGCAGTATTTT; CDR3aa: CASSQVWAATDTQYF
abundance: -; j_gene: TRBJ2-7; v_gene: TRBV4-3; d_gene: -; CDR3nt: TGCGCCAGCAGCCAAGTTCTCGCCATACCGGACGAGCAGTACTTC; CDR3aa: CASSQVLAIPDEQYF
abundance: few; j_gene: TRBJ2-7; v_gene: TRBV4-3; d_gene: TRBD1; CDR3nt: TGCGCCAGCAGCCAACAAGGCACAGGGGGATACGAGCAGTACTTC; CDR3aa: CASSQQGTGGYEQYF
abundance: -; j_gene: TRBJ2-2; v_gene: TRBV28; d_gene: -; CDR3nt: TGTGCCAGCAGTTTTGGGGGGTTGCGCACCGGGGAGCTGTTTTTT; CDR3aa: CASSFGGLRTGELFF
abundance: -; j_gene: TRBJ1-5; v_gene: TRBV5-6; d_gene: -; CDR3nt: TGTGCCAGCAGCTTTCTCAATCAGCCCCAGCATTTT; CDR3aa: CASSFLNQPQHF
abundance: -; j_gene: TRBJ2-2; v_gene: TRBV30; d_gene: -; CDR3nt: TGTGCCTGGGAGGCCAGAGCCGGGGCCACCGGGGAGCTGTTTTTT; CDR3aa: CAWEARAGATGELFF
abundance: -; j_gene: TRBJ1-3; v_gene: TRBV6-5; d_gene: -; CDR3nt: TGTGCCAGCAGTTACGACGGCAACTCTGGAAACACCATATATTTT; CDR3aa: CASSYDGNSGNTIYF
abundance: -; j_gene: TRBJ1-3; v_gene: TRBV4-3; d_gene: TRBD1; CDR3nt: TGCGCCAGCAGCCAAGGACAGGGGGCTTTAAACACCATATATTTT; CDR3aa: CASSQGQGALNTIYF
abundance: -; j_gene: TRBJ2-7; v_gene: TRBV10-1; d_gene: -; CDR3nt: TGCGCCAGCAGTGACAATTACGAGCAGTACTTC; CDR3aa: CASSDNYEQYF
abundance: -; j_gene: TRBJ2-3; v_gene: TRBV21-1; d_gene: -; CDR3nt: TGTGCCAGCAGCGCGACTAGCGGGGGGGATGTTAGCACAGATACGCAGTATTTT; CDR3aa: CASSATSGGDVSTDTQYF
abundance: -; j_gene: TRBJ2-1; v_gene: TRBV7-8; d_gene: TRBD2; CDR3nt: TGTGCCAGCAGCCGAGCGGGGTATGAGCAGTTCTTC; CDR3aa: CASSRAGYEQFF
abundance: -; j_gene: TRBJ1-5; v_gene: TRBV7-8; d_gene: TRBD1; CDR3nt: TGTGCCAGCACCCGAGCAGGGGGCGGCAATCAGCCCCAGCATTTT; CDR3aa: CASTRAGGGNQPQHF
abundance: -; j_gene: TRBJ2-7; v_gene: TRBV23-1; d_gene: TRBD1; CDR3nt: TGCGCCAGCAGTCAGGCCTCCGGGACAGGGGACCACGAGCAGTACTTC; CDR3aa: CASSQASGTGDHEQYF